This T cell receptor beta chain was identified during a study of cytomegalovirus exposure and HLA in healthy donors. Use of 60 Vbeta and 13 Jbeta primers characterized the PCR. Produced via immunoSEQ multiplex PCR; TCRdb's table is partial and in-frame only. The sample lists more than 150,000 clones; 70% to 90% were seen once. Germline V gene lookup returns CDR1 MGHRA and CDR2 YSYEKL. This CDR3 comprises 17 residues. The ends lost 4 bases at V and 4 bases at J; junction bases unmatched: 9. This clonotype was sampled from a woman younger than 35 in good health and CMV-seropositive. V and J are TRBV4-1 and TRBJ2-1, with 11 positions matching TRBD2. The sample taken for sequencing was PBMCs. The CDR3, as DNA: TGCGCCAGCAGCCTCGGAAATAGCGGGGGGGAGTACAATGAGCAGTTCTTC. Translating it yields CASSLGNSGGEYNEQFF.